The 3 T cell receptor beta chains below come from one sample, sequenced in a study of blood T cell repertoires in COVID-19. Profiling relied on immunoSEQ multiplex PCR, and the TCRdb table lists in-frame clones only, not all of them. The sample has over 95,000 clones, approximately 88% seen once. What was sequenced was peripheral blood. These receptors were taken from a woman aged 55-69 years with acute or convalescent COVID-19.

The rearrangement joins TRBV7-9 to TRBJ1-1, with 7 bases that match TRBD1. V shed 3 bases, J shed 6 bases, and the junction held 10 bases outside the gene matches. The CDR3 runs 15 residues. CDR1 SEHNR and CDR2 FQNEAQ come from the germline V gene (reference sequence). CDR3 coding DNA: TGTGCCAGCAGCTTGTTGACAGGGCTAGTGCCTGAAGCTTTCTTT. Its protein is CASSLLTGLVPEAFF.

The CDR3 DNA reads TGTGCCAGCAGCTTTGGGGGCACCTACGAGCAGTACTTC. It translates to CASSFGGTYEQYF. V gene TRBV7-2 combines with J gene TRBJ2-7; TRBD1 might be the D (6 bases). The ends were cut back, 3 bases at V and 2 bases at J, with 8 bases in the middle. Per germline, CDR1 SGHTA and CDR2 FQGNSA. This CDR3 region has 13 residues.

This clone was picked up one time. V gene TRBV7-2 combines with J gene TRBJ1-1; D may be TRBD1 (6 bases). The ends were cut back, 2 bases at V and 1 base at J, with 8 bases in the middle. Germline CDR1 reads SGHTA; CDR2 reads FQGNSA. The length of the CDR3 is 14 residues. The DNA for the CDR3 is TGTGCCAGCAGCTTACAGACAGGGAACACTGAAGCTTTCTTT. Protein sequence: CASSLQTGNTEAFF.